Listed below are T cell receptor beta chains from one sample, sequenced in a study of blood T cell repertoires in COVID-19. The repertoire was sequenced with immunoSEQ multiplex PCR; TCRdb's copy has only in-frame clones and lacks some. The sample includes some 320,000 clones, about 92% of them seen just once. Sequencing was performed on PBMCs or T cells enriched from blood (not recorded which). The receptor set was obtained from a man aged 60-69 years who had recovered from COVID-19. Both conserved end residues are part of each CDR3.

cdr3_aa: CASMVGLAGNEQFF
v_call: TRBV5-1
j_call: TRBJ2-1

cdr3_aa: CASSQAGTLYQPQHF
v_call: TRBV4-2
j_call: TRBJ1-5

cdr3_aa: CASSVVPFTSGGQSSYNEQFF
v_call: TRBV9
j_call: TRBJ2-1

cdr3_aa: CAWSQGPHQPQHF
v_call: TRBV30
j_call: TRBJ1-5

cdr3_aa: CASSKRRDRESLLAGGPRHQQYF
v_call: TRBV21-1
j_call: TRBJ2-7

cdr3_aa: CASRLETGYSGNTIYF
v_call: TRBV19
j_call: TRBJ1-3

cdr3_aa: CASSLYGGASYNSPLHF
v_call: TRBV7-8
j_call: TRBJ1-6

cdr3_aa: CASSLGQFTDTQYF
v_call: TRBV7-2
j_call: TRBJ2-3

cdr3_aa: CASSTRRADTGADTQYF
v_call: TRBV28
j_call: TRBJ2-3

cdr3_aa: CASSLGGQSYEQYF
v_call: TRBV7-9
j_call: TRBJ2-7

cdr3_aa: CASSPRGQHSPLHF
v_call: TRBV3-1/TRBV3-2
j_call: TRBJ1-6

cdr3_aa: CATSDYRSGRNTGELFF
v_call: TRBV24-1
j_call: TRBJ2-2

cdr3_aa: CASSPGQGNSPLHF
v_call: TRBV28
j_call: TRBJ1-6

cdr3_aa: CASSLTGNTEAFF
v_call: TRBV7-2
j_call: TRBJ1-1

cdr3_aa: CASSQGTVDYGYTF
v_call: TRBV3-1/TRBV3-2
j_call: TRBJ1-2

cdr3_aa: CASSETGIYEQYF
v_call: TRBV2
j_call: TRBJ2-7

cdr3_aa: CASSVAGQGLNEQFF
v_call: TRBV5-1
j_call: TRBJ2-1

cdr3_aa: CASSVDRGGNSPLHF
v_call: TRBV5-1
j_call: TRBJ1-6

cdr3_aa: CASSEWGTSAPPSYNEQFF
v_call: TRBV21-1
j_call: TRBJ2-1

cdr3_aa: CASSWGRNTEAFF
v_call: TRBV12-3/TRBV12-4
j_call: TRBJ1-1

cdr3_aa: CASSRDRGRETQYF
v_call: TRBV19
j_call: TRBJ2-5

cdr3_aa: CASSISAAGSYEQYF
v_call: TRBV19
j_call: TRBJ2-7

cdr3_aa: CASSQADWVAGELFF
v_call: TRBV4-2
j_call: TRBJ2-2